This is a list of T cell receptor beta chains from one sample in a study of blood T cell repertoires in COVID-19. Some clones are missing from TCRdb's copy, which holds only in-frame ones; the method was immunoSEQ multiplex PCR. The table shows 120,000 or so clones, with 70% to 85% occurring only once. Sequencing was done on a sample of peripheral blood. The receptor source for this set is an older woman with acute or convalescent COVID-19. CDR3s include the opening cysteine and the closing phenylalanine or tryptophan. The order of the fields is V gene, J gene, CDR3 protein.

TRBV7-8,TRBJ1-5,CASSLREDQPQHF
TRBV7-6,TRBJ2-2,CASSFDRGTTGELFF
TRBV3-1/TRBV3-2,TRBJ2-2,CASSQAGGPGELFF
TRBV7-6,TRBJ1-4,CASSFGVGEKLFF
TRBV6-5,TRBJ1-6,CASSYSGSYNSPLHF
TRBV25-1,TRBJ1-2,CASSEYPDRVDYTF
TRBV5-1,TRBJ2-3,CASSSDRSTDTQYF
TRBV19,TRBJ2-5,CASSTSGGTETQYF
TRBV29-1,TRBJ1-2,CSVVWTGRYGYTF
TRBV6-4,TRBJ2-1,CSPAGQGPNEQFF
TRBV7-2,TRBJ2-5,CASSSPQRGWTQYF